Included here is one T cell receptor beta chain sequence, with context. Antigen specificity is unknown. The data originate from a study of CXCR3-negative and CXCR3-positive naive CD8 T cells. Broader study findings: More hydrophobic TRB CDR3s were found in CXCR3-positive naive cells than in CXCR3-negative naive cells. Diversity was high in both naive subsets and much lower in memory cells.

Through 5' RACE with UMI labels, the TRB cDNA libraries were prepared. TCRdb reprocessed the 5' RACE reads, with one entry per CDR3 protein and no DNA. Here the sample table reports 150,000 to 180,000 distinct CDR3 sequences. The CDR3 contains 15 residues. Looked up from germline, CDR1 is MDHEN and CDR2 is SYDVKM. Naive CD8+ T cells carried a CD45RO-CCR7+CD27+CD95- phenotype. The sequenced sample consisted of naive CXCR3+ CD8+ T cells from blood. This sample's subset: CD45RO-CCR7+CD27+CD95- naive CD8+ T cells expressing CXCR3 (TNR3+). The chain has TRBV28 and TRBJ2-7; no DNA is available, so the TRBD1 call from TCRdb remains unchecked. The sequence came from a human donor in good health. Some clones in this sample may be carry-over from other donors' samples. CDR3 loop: CASSLWAGGRDEQYF.